The clone carrying this T cell receptor beta chain was detected only a few times. Its antigen is unknown. This entry is derived from a study of cytomegalovirus exposure and HLA in healthy donors. Study conclusions and caveats: Among CMV-associated TCR beta chains, most appeared HLA-restricted in a later analysis.

PCR involved 60 Vbeta and 13 Jbeta primers. Generated by immunoSEQ multiplex PCR, the TCRdb table keeps only in-frame clones and is missing some. The sample has about 230,000 clones; more than 70% are singletons. This CDR3 contains 17 residues. The V and J ends lost 4 bases and 5 bases, in that order; junction bases with no gene match: 15. CDR1 SGHRS and CDR2 YFSETQ come from the germline V gene. Source material: PBMCs. This chain connects TRBV5-1 to TRBJ1-1; 9 nucleotides agree with TRBD1. The sequence was obtained from a boy younger than 18 in good health and CMV-seronegative. The CDR3 region is CASSLPGQGIKGTEAFF. For the CDR3, the DNA is TGCGCCAGCAGCCTACCGGGACAGGGAATAAAGGGGACTGAAGCTTTCTTT.